Presented here are 30 T cell receptor beta chains from one specimen sequenced in a study of cytomegalovirus exposure and HLA in healthy donors. The primer mix had 60 Vbeta and 13 Jbeta primers. Sequencing used immunoSEQ multiplex PCR; TCRdb keeps in-frame clones, though not all of them. The data show about 150,000 clones, with 70% to 90% seen just once and roughly 5.3% held by the top ten. Material: PBMCs. The receptors were sampled from a woman aged 40-49 years in good health and CMV-seropositive.

V is TRBV2 and J is TRBJ1-1, with TRBD1 as a possible D gene (5 bases). The CDR3 covers 13 residues. The V gene lost 2 bases and the J gene lost 4 bases, with 8 bases spanning the gap. Germline lookup yields CDR1 SNHLY and CDR2 FYNNEI. The CDR3, as DNA: TGTGCCAGCAGTGAATATAGGGGCACTGAAGCTTTCTTT. Encoded protein: CASSEYRGTEAFF.

V and J are TRBV5-5 and TRBJ2-3; 15 bases are a match to TRBD2. This CDR3 comprises 20 residues. The V gene's germline CDR1 is SGHKS and CDR2 YYEKEE (reference sequence). After removal of 0 bases from V and 0 bases from J, the junction contained 8 bases not matched to a gene. This CDR3 reads CASSLGPGLAGGASTDTQYF. The CDR3 DNA is TGTGCCAGCAGCTTGGGGCCCGGACTAGCGGGAGGGGCTAGCACAGATACGCAGTATTTT.

The gene calls are TRBV9 and TRBJ1-5; a weak D match, TRBD1 (5 bases). Trimming shortened V by 1 base and J by 6 bases, and 14 bases separated the two germline ends. This CDR3 is built from 15 residues. The germline V gene has CDR1 SGDLS and CDR2 YYNGEE. The CDR3 region has the DNA TGTGCCAGCAGCGTAAGCGGGGCGCAGGGTCAGCCCCAGCATTTT. This sequence encodes CASSVSGAQGQPQHF.

This clone was recorded at least ten times. V gene TRBV13 combines with J gene TRBJ2-7; 10 nucleotides match TRBD2. V was clipped by 4 bases and J by 10 bases; unmatched bases: 10. The CDR3 covers 14 residues. Germline V gene data show CDR1 as PRHDT and CDR2 as FYEKMQ (reference sequence). For the CDR3, the DNA is TGTGCCAGCAGCTACGGGGCTAGCGGGAGTATCCAGTACTTC. Translation: CASSYGASGSIQYF. Combining the CDR3 with reference TRBV13 and TRBJ2-7 gives the whole variable domain AAGVIQSPRHLIKEKRETATLKCYPIPRHDTVYWYQQGPGQDPQFLISFYEKMQSDKGSIPDRFSAQQFSDYHSELNMSSLELGDSALYFCASSYGASGSIQYFGPGTRLTVT.

The table lists this clone with a count of one. The V and J genes are TRBV7-2 and TRBJ2-7, with TRBD2 matching over 11 bases. Germline V gives CDR1 SGHTA, CDR2 FQGNSA. V lost 2 bases and J lost 3; bases outside the gene matches: 12. This CDR3 has 18 residues. The CDR3 sequence is CASSLTVPTSGSGYEQYF. DNA for the CDR3: TGTGCCAGCAGCTTAACGGTACCAACTAGCGGGAGTGGCTACGAGCAGTACTTC.

This chain connects TRBV5-1 to TRBJ2-3; TRBD2 aligns across 14 bases. Germline CDR1 is SGHRS and CDR2 is YFSETQ. Unmatched junction bases numbered 13, after V lost 2 bases and J lost 5 bases. The CDR3 totals 19 residues. CDR3 sequence reads: CASSLGRPGLAGVRDTQYF. Written as DNA, the CDR3 is TGCGCCAGCAGCTTAGGCCGGCCGGGACTAGCGGGAGTGAGAGATACGCAGTATTTT.

The rearrangement joins TRBV6-5 to TRBJ1-5, with D maybe TRBD1 (5 bases). Trimming took 5 bases from V and 2 from J, leaving 13 bases between them. The CDR3 consists of 15 residues. Germline-derived CDR1 and CDR2 are MNHEY and SVGAGI. The CDR3: CASSRRGEGNQPQHF. CDR3 DNA: TGTGCCAGCAGTCGCAGAGGGGAGGGCAATCAGCCCCAGCATTTT.

The chain has TRBV16 and TRBJ1-5; perhaps TRBD1 as D (5 bases). Trimming pared 4 bases from V and 4 bases from J, leaving 11 bases between. Germline V gene data show CDR1 as KGHSY and CDR2 as FQNENV. This CDR3 spans 14 amino acids. The CDR3 sequence is CASSPRAGNQPQHF. In DNA, the CDR3 is TGTGCCAGCAGCCCCCGGGCAGGGAATCAGCCCCAGCATTTT.

The chain combines TRBV10-2 with TRBJ2-2; TRBD2 matches 10 bases. CDR1 and CDR2 (germline): WSHSY, SAAADI. CDR3 length: 17 amino acids. J was trimmed by 5 bases and V by 2 bases; bases with no gene match: 8. The CDR3 is CASSELSGRAWTGELFF. DNA of the CDR3: TGCGCCAGCAGTGAGCTGAGCGGGAGGGCCTGGACCGGGGAGCTGTTTTTT.

This chain joins TRBV5-1 and TRBJ2-7; D call uncertain. The CDR3 is 13 amino acids. V was shortened by 0 bases and J by 7 bases, with 11 bases between the two germline ends. Germline values: CDR1 SGHRS, CDR2 YFSETQ. The CDR3: CASSLGYPREQYF. Written as DNA, the CDR3 is TGCGCCAGCAGCTTGGGGTACCCCAGGGAGCAGTACTTC.

The chain recombines TRBV6-1 with TRBJ1-1; D is undetermined. The V and J ends lost 3 bases and 8 bases respectively, with 19 bases between them. Looked up from germline, CDR1 is MNHNS and CDR2 is SASEGT. CDR3 size: 15 residues. The CDR3 region is CASSDWSRPSAEAFF. As DNA, the CDR3 is TGTGCCAGCAGTGATTGGAGTCGTCCGTCCGCGGAAGCTTTCTTT.

This clone showed up many times. The chain uses TRBV10-3 and TRBJ1-5; a weak D match, TRBD1 (5 bases). The germline V and J ends were trimmed by 5 bases and 3 bases, with 17 bases remaining between them. Germline lookup yields CDR1 ENHRY and CDR2 SYGVKD. This CDR3 has 16 amino acids. The CDR3 reads CAISIDGAGDNQPQHF. The DNA for the CDR3 is TGTGCCATCAGTATAGACGGAGCGGGGGACAATCAGCCCCAGCATTTT.

The gene calls are TRBV11-3 and TRBJ2-1; D uncertain. CDR3 length: 13 residues. Germline V gives CDR1 SGHNT, CDR2 YENEEA. V was pared by 2 bases and J by 10 bases, with 12 bases between. In DNA, the CDR3 is TGTGCCAGCAGCTTATTAGCCGGTCGCGAGCAGTTCTTC. Encoded protein: CASSLLAGREQFF.

The rearrangement links TRBV11-2 to TRBJ1-2; 9 nucleotides agree with TRBD1. The CDR3 has 13 amino acids. After removal of 3 bases from V and 6 bases from J, the junction contained 2 bases not matched to a gene. Germline CDR1 SGHAT, CDR2 FQNNGV. This CDR3 reads CASSLTGGDGYTF. The CDR3 coding sequence is TGTGCCAGCAGCTTGACAGGGGGGGATGGCTACACCTTC.

The V and J genes are TRBV28 and TRBJ2-4; possible D gene TRBD1, 6 bases. The V gene lost 5 bases and the J gene lost 1 base, with 15 bases spanning the gap. CDR1 MDHEN and CDR2 SYDVKM come from the germline V gene. This CDR3 contains 16 residues. Here the CDR3 DNA reads TGTGCCAGCAGTGACCACAGGGAGAGGGCCAAAAACATTCAGTACTTC. Its protein product is CASSDHRERAKNIQYF.

The chain carries TRBV27 and TRBJ2-7, with TRBD1 matching 7 bases. V shed 3 bases, J shed 6 bases, and the junction held 8 bases outside the gene matches. Looked up from germline, CDR1 is MNHEY and CDR2 is SMNVEV (reference sequence). The CDR3 sequence is 14 residues long. The CDR3 nucleotides are TGTGCCAGCAGTTTTGTACAGGGGTTAGGCGAGCAGTACTTC. This translates into CASSFVQGLGEQYF.

The gene calls are TRBV5-1 and TRBJ2-1, with 10 bases lining up with TRBD2. After removal of 1 base from V and 4 bases from J, the junction contained 5 bases not matched to a gene. The CDR3 is made up of 16 amino acids. The germline CDR1 and CDR2 sequences are SGHRS and YFSETQ. The CDR3 here is CASSLSGLALYNEQFF. As DNA, the CDR3 is TGCGCCAGCAGCTTGTCGGGACTAGCGCTATACAATGAGCAGTTCTTC.

The gene calls are TRBV7-8 and TRBJ2-3; 13 bases fit TRBD2. Germline CDR1 and CDR2: SGHVS and FQNEAQ. This CDR3 region has 15 residues. The V gene end was trimmed by 6 bases and the J gene end by 5 bases; junction bases not matched to a gene: 5. The CDR3 DNA reads as TGTGCCAGCAGACAACTAGCGGGAGGGGGAGATACGCAGTATTTT. Translating it yields CASRQLAGGGDTQYF.

This sequence joins TRBV6-4 and TRBJ2-2; 12 bases line up with TRBD2. The CDR3 contains 19 residues. V shed 3 bases, J shed 9 bases, and the junction held 17 bases outside the gene matches. In germline, CDR1 is MRHNA, CDR2 SNTAGT. CDR3: CASSDVSSSGRALRRELFF. CDR3 DNA sequence: TGTGCCAGCAGTGATGTCAGTTCTAGCGGGAGGGCCCTACGAAGGGAGCTGTTTTTT.

This rearrangement joins TRBV28 to TRBJ2-1, with 8 bases fitting TRBD2. V gave up 6 bases and J gave up 7 bases; unmatched junction bases: 11. Germline loops: CDR1 MDHEN, CDR2 SYDVKM. CDR3 length: 15 residues. The CDR3: CASRGGERESNEQFF. In nucleotides, the CDR3 is TGTGCCAGCAGGGGGGGGGAGCGGGAGTCAAATGAGCAGTTCTTC. The variable domain in full, completed from reference TRBV28 and TRBJ2-1, reads DVKVTQSSRYLVKRTGEKVFLECVQDMDHENMFWYRQDPGLGLRLIYFSYDVKMKEKGDIPEGYSVSREKKERFSLILESASTNQTSMYLCASRGGERESNEQFFGPGTRLTVL.

This clone was counted a single time. The chain carries TRBV7-3 and TRBJ2-7, with 7 bases fitting TRBD2. This CDR3 has 15 amino acids. The germline gives CDR1 SGHTA, CDR2 FQGTGA. V was pared by 3 bases and J by 4 bases, with 9 bases of the junction left unmatched. The CDR3 nucleotides are TGTGCCAGCAGCTTTCAAGGCGGGAGCGGTTACGAGCAGTACTTC. This encodes CASSFQGGSGYEQYF.

The chain uses TRBV28 and TRBJ2-5; the match to TRBD2 covers 10 bases. Germline V gives CDR1 MDHEN, CDR2 SYDVKM. This CDR3 is built from 16 residues. Unmatched junction bases numbered 2, after V lost 0 bases and J lost 1 base. CDR3 loop: CASSLWGTSVQETQYF. In DNA, the CDR3 is TGTGCCAGCAGTTTATGGGGGACTAGCGTCCAAGAGACCCAGTACTTC.

This sequence joins TRBV7-6 and TRBJ2-2, with a tentative D call TRBD1 (6 bases). The germline V gene has CDR1 SGHVS and CDR2 FNYEAQ. The CDR3 runs 14 residues. Trimming removed 3 bases from V and 4 bases from J, with 9 bases in between. CDR3 sequence reads: CASSLGTPTGELFF. CDR3 DNA: TGTGCCAGCAGCTTGGGGACACCCACCGGGGAGCTGTTTTTT.

The chain carries TRBV2 and TRBJ2-3; weak D call: TRBD2 (5 bases). The CDR3 is 14 residues long. Trimming left V 6 bases short and J 0 bases short, with 10 bases between. Germline V gene lookup returns CDR1 SNHLY and CDR2 FYNNEI. The CDR3 here is CASRVAYSTDTQYF. CDR3 bases: TGTGCCAGCAGGGTAGCGTATAGCACAGATACGCAGTATTTT.

This chain joins TRBV30 and TRBJ1-3; D perhaps matches TRBD1 (5 bases). Germline CDR1 is GTSNPN and CDR2 is SVGIG (reference sequence). The CDR3 has 13 residues. Trimming removed 4 bases at V and 7 bases at J, with 14 bases between. The CDR3, as DNA: TGTGCCTGGAACGGGGGGGTTGGCAACACCATATATTTT. It encodes CAWNGGVGNTIYF.

The gene calls are TRBV28 and TRBJ2-7; no clear D. Germline V lookup: CDR1 MDHEN, CDR2 SYDVKM. Trimming removed 4 bases from V and 0 bases from J, with 4 bases in between. There are 12 residues in the CDR3. The DNA for the CDR3 is TGTGCCAGCAGTTCCTACTCCTACGAGCAGTACTTC. Translating it yields CASSSYSYEQYF.

This clone was counted between two and nine times. V is TRBV7-9 and J is TRBJ2-7; 14 nucleotides agree with TRBD2. Germline V gene data show CDR1 as SEHNR and CDR2 as FQNEAQ (reference sequence). This CDR3 is built from 15 residues. After removal of 5 bases from V and 6 bases from J, the junction contained 6 bases not matched to a gene. The CDR3 here is CASSPTSGRVGEQYF. The CDR3 nucleotides are TGTGCCAGCAGCCCGACTAGCGGGAGGGTGGGCGAGCAGTACTTC.

V gene TRBV30 combines with J gene TRBJ2-7; 10 positions match TRBD1. The CDR3 is 14 amino acids. V gave up 5 bases and J gave up 0 bases; unmatched junction bases: 4. Looked up from germline, CDR1 is GTSNPN and CDR2 is SVGIG (reference sequence). The DNA for the CDR3 is TGTGCCTGGTCCGGGACAGGGGACTCCTACGAGCAGTACTTC. It specifies CAWSGTGDSYEQYF.

The CDR3 region is CASSPDWADTQYF. The CDR3, as DNA: TGTGCCAGCTCACCGGACTGGGCGGATACGCAGTATTTT. The rearrangement links TRBV18 to TRBJ2-3; weak D call: TRBD2 (5 bases). CDR1 KGHSH and CDR2 LQKENI come from the germline V gene. V dropped 3 bases and J dropped 6 bases, with 10 bases sitting between them. The CDR3 has 13 residues.

This chain uses TRBV6-5 with TRBJ2-3, with 8 bases identical to TRBD2. Germline-derived CDR1 and CDR2 are MNHEY and SVGAGI. This CDR3 has 13 residues. J was trimmed by 5 bases and V by 10 bases; bases with no gene match: 8. CDR3 in amino acids: CATKRERIDTQYF. The CDR3 DNA reads TGTGCCACCAAGCGGGAGCGTATAGATACGCAGTATTTT.